The rows below give T cell receptor beta chains drawn from one sample of a study of regulatory T cells in long-lasting Graves disease. TCRdb reanalysed the multiplex PCR reads using MiXCR and keeps one entry per CDR3 protein. The table shows hundreds of thousands of distinct CDR3 sequences, with 15% to 20% occurring only once. Separately, the same data were catalogued under a study of T cells in Graves' hyperthyroidism and ophthalmopathy.

Sequenced material: peripheral blood mononuclear cells (PBMCs), taken at new diagnosis, from a patient treated with antithyroid drugs. The receptor source for this set is a man aged 18-30 years with Graves disease. Each CDR3 is given with its conserved first and last residue. A D gene is named only where the DNA matches it firmly. For some rows the clone size is stated as once, few or many, or as a class when expanded; others skip it.

D gene,V gene,J gene,clone size,CDR3 DNA,CDR3 protein
TRBD1,TRBV11-2,TRBJ2-5,many,TGTGCCAGCAGCCGGGGACAGGGCTTGGGGACCCAGTACTTC,CASSRGQGLGTQYF
NA,TRBV29-1,TRBJ2-3,few,TGCAGCGTTGAAGATGATGCCTCCGCAGATACGCAGTATTTT,CSVEDDASADTQYF
TRBD2,TRBV5-1,TRBJ2-1,many,TGCGCCAGCTCGGGGGGGACTAGCAGCTACAATGAGCAGTTCTTC,CASSGGTSSYNEQFF
TRBD2,TRBV7-3,TRBJ2-1,many,TGTGCCAGCAGCGACAGCCTAGCGGGTCGGGGTGAGCAGTTCTTC,CASSDSLAGRGEQFF
TRBD1,TRBV2,TRBJ2-7,NA,TGTGCCAGCAGTGAACAGGGGGCCTTCGACGAGCAGTACTTC,CASSEQGAFDEQYF
NA,TRBV7-9,TRBJ2-3,many,TGTGCCAGCAGCTTCTTTTCCGGGAGCCGCACAGATACGCAGTATTTT,CASSFFSGSRTDTQYF
TRBD2,TRBV14,TRBJ2-7,many,TGTGCCAGCAGCGCCCCAGGGAGCGGGAGGAACTACGAGCAGTACTTC,CASSAPGSGRNYEQYF
TRBD2,TRBV18,TRBJ2-4,few,TGTGCCAGCTCACTTCTGACTAGCGGGGGGGACATTCAGTACTTC,CASSLLTSGGDIQYF
TRBD1,TRBV3-1,TRBJ2-1,many,TGTGCCAGCAGCCAGGACAGGAGCTCCTACAATGAGCAGTTCTTC,CASSQDRSSYNEQFF
TRBD2,TRBV19,TRBJ2-3,few,TGTGCCAGTAGTATAGTACTAGCGGGAGTGGGCACAGATACGCAGTATTTT,CASSIVLAGVGTDTQYF
TRBD1,TRBV11-2,TRBJ2-5,NA,TGTGCCAGTCGACAGGGGGGAAGAGAGACCCAGTACTTC,CASRQGGRETQYF
NA,TRBV14,TRBJ2-5,NA,TGTGCCAGCAGCCAACTCCGCCAGGAGACCCAGTACTTC,CASSQLRQETQYF
NA,TRBV19,TRBJ1-2,NA,TGTGCCAGTAGTATCTCTCGGCAGGGGCCGCCTCAAAGCTACACCTTC,CASSISRQGPPQSYTF
TRBD2,TRBV30,TRBJ2-2,many,TGTGCCTGGAGTGGCCTAGCGGGAGCACACACCGGGGAGCTGTTTTTT,CAWSGLAGAHTGELFF
NA,TRBV9,TRBJ2-5,NA,TGTGCCAGCAGCGTAGAGGGGGAAGAGACCCAGTACTTC,CASSVEGEETQYF
NA,TRBV5-5,TRBJ2-5,NA,TGTGCCAGCAGCCTCGCCGGGGTGAATGGGGCCCAGTACTTC,CASSLAGVNGAQYF
TRBD1,TRBV30,TRBJ1-4,many,TGTGCCTGGAGTATAGGGACAGGGGGCAATGAAAAACTGTTTTTT,CAWSIGTGGNEKLFF
TRBD1,TRBV28,TRBJ2-7,many,TGTGCCAGCAGTTTTCAAAGACAGGGGGCGCGGGAGCAGTACTTC,CASSFQRQGAREQYF
NA,TRBV6-1,TRBJ1-1,many,TGTGCCAGCAGTGAGACCAGGGGCTTGATTTCTGAAGCTTTCTTT,CASSETRGLISEAFF
NA,TRBV9,TRBJ2-6,NA,TGTGCCAGCAGCGGGGACTTAAGGGACTCTGGGGCCAACGTCCTGACTTTC,CASSGDLRDSGANVLTF
NA,TRBV27,TRBJ2-3,many,TGTGCCAGCAGTCCGCTACAGGGAAGCACAGATACGCAGTATTTT,CASSPLQGSTDTQYF
NA,TRBV11-2,TRBJ2-2,many,TGTGCCAGCAGCTTCAGTGGGAGTCGGATCACCGGGGAGCTGTTTTTT,CASSFSGSRITGELFF
TRBD2,TRBV3-1,TRBJ2-5,many,TGTGCCAGCAGCCAAGGGAGGACTAGCGGCCAAGAGACCCAGTACTTC,CASSQGRTSGQETQYF
NA,TRBV5-5,TRBJ2-6,NA,TGTGCCAGCAGCCCAGTACAGGGTAGCTCTGGGGCCAACGTCCTGACTTTC,CASSPVQGSSGANVLTF
NA,TRBV11-2,TRBJ2-1,NA,TGTGCCAGCAGCTCCGGACCAGACTCCTACAATGAGCAGTTCTTC,CASSSGPDSYNEQFF
TRBD2,TRBV11-2,TRBJ2-1,many,TGTGCCAGCAGCTTAGAGAGCGGGAGGGCCTACAATGAGCAGTTCTTC,CASSLESGRAYNEQFF
TRBD2,TRBV7-2,TRBJ2-6,many,TGTGCCAGCAGCTTAGTCGGCGGGAGGTTGACTGGGGCCAACGTCCTGACTTTC,CASSLVGGRLTGANVLTF
NA,TRBV2,TRBJ1-4,many,TGTGCCAGCAGGCCCCGGCGGGGCGCGGGTGAAAAACTGTTTTTT,CASRPRRGAGEKLFF
NA,TRBV6-2/TRBV6-3,TRBJ1-2,NA,TGTGCCAGCAGTAAAGCCGGGGGTGGCTACACCTTC,CASSKAGGGYTF
TRBD1,TRBV29-1,TRBJ2-7,many,TGCAGCGTTGCGACAGGGGGGATCCACGAGCAGTACTTC,CSVATGGIHEQYF
TRBD1,TRBV19,TRBJ1-5,NA,TGTGCCAGTAGTCGGGACAGGCAACCCAATCAGCCCCAGCATTTT,CASSRDRQPNQPQHF
TRBD2,TRBV11-2,TRBJ2-3,many,TGTGCCAGCAGCTTACCCGGGAGGAGGGCAGATACGCAGTATTTT,CASSLPGRRADTQYF
TRBD1,TRBV28,TRBJ2-5,many,TGTGCCAGCAGTTCCGCGGGGACAGGGCGGGAGACCCAGTACTTC,CASSSAGTGRETQYF
NA,TRBV9,TRBJ2-1,NA,TGTGCCAGCAGCGTAGGGTACTTCAATGAGCAGTTCTTC,CASSVGYFNEQFF
NA,TRBV4-1,TRBJ1-5,NA,TGCGCCAGCAGCCAAGGGGAACAGTTCAATCAGCCCCAGCATTTT,CASSQGEQFNQPQHF
NA,TRBV6-1,TRBJ2-7,NA,TGTGCCAGCAGTGTCCGCGGGGACTTCCTCTCCTACGAGCAGTACTTC,CASSVRGDFLSYEQYF
TRBD1,TRBV11-3,TRBJ2-2,few,TGTGCCAGCAGCACTCGGAATCGGACAGGGCGGGCCGGGGAGCTGTTTTTT,CASSTRNRTGRAGELFF
NA,TRBV27,TRBJ2-7,many,TGTGCCAGCAGTTTACACAGGCGCTACGAGCAGTACTTC,CASSLHRRYEQYF
TRBD2,TRBV6-2/TRBV6-3,TRBJ2-5,few,TGTGCCAGCAGTCCCGGTGGTAGCGGGAGAGAGACCCAGTACTTC,CASSPGGSGRETQYF
NA,TRBV7-2,TRBJ1-4,NA,TGTGCCAGCAGCCCGATCATGAGGCTCCTTAATGAAAAACTGTTTTTT,CASSPIMRLLNEKLFF
NA,TRBV27,TRBJ2-2,NA,TGTGCCACACACCCCGAATCGAACACCGGGGAGCTGTTTTTT,CATHPESNTGELFF
TRBD2,TRBV28,TRBJ2-2,many,TGTGCCAGCAGTCAGTTCGCTAGCGGGATCTCCGGGGAGCTGTTTTTT,CASSQFASGISGELFF
NA,TRBV3-1,TRBJ2-1,many,TGTGCCAGCAGCCAAGTCCCGGGAAATGAGCAGTTCTTC,CASSQVPGNEQFF
NA,TRBV6-1,TRBJ2-7,many,TGTGCCAGCAGTGAAGCCGGGTCCTACGAGCAGTACTTC,CASSEAGSYEQYF
NA,TRBV20-1,TRBJ2-3,many,TGCAGTGCTCGAGGGGACCCCCTTCCAGATACGCAGTATTTT,CSARGDPLPDTQYF
TRBD1,TRBV20-1,TRBJ2-5,NA,TGCAGTGCTAGACGGGGACAGGGCCGGTTGCAGACCCAGTACTTC,CSARRGQGRLQTQYF
TRBD1,TRBV4-1,TRBJ2-6,NA,TGCGCCAGCAGCCAAGCCCGAGACAGGGGGACGCCTGGGGCCAACGTCCTGACTTTC,CASSQARDRGTPGANVLTF
NA,TRBV28,TRBJ1-3,many,TGTGCCAGCAGTGAGACCCGGGACGGAACCTCTGGAAACACCATATATTTT,CASSETRDGTSGNTIYF
TRBD1,TRBV12-3/TRBV12-4,TRBJ2-2,few,TGTGCCAGCAGTGAGCGGCCGGGACAGGGGAACACCGGGGAGCTGTTTTTT,CASSERPGQGNTGELFF
NA,TRBV30,TRBJ1-3,many,TGTGCCTGGAGTGGGATCGGCCGGGACACGAGCTCTGGAAACACCATATATTTT,CAWSGIGRDTSSGNTIYF